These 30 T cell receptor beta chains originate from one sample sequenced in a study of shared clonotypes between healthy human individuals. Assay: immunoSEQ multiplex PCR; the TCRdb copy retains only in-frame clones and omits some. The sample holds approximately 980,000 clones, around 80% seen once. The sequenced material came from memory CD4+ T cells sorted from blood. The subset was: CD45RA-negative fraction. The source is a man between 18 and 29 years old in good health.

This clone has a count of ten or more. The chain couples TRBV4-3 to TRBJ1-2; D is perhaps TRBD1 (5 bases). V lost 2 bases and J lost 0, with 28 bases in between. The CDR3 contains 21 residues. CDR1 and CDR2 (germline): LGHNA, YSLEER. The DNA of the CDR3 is TGCGCCAGCAGCCAATCAGCAAGGTTGGGGACGAAGGCCTACACTAACTATGGCTACACCTTC. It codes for CASSQSARLGTKAYTNYGYTF.

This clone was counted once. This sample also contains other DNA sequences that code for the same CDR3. This CDR3 reads CASSLEGLAGGTDTQYF. The DNA of the CDR3 is TGCGCCAGCAGCCTGGAGGGACTAGCGGGGGGCACAGATACGCAGTATTTT. This chain uses TRBV5-1 with TRBJ2-3; 14 nucleotides align to TRBD2. The CDR3 contains 17 residues. CDR1 SGHRS and CDR2 YFSETQ come from the germline V gene. The trim removed 4 bases at V and 1 base at J, leaving 5 bases unmatched.

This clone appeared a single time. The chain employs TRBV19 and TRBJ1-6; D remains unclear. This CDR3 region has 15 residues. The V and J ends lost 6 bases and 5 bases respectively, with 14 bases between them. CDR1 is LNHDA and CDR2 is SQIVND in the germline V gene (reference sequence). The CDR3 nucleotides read TGTGCCAGTAGAAGCCGGGAGTCAAATAATTCACCCCTCCACTTT. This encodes CASRSRESNNSPLHF.

DNA for the CDR3: TGTGCCATCAGTGACCTAAAGGAGCAGTACTTC. This gives the protein CAISDLKEQYF. The rearrangement joins TRBV10-3 to TRBJ2-7; D ambiguous. The germline CDR1 and CDR2 sequences are ENHRY and SYGVKD. The CDR3 sequence is 11 residues long. The V gene lost 3 bases and the J gene lost 7 bases, with 7 bases spanning the gap.

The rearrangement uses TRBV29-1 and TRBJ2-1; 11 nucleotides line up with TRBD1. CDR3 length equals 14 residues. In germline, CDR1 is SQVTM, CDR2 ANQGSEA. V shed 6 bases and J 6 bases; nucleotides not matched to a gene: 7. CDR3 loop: CSVYAGTGGNEQFF. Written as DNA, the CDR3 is TGCAGCGTCTATGCCGGGACAGGGGGCAATGAGCAGTTCTTC.

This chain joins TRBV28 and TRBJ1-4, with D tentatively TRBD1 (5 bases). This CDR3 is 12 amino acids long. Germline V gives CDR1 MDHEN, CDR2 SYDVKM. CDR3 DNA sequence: TGTGTCACCGGGGCGGGTAATGAAAAACTGTTTTTT. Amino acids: CVTGAGNEKLFF.

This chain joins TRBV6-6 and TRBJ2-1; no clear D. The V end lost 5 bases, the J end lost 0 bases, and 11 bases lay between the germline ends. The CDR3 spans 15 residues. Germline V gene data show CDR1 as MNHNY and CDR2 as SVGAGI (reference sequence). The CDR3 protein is CASSALVLSYNEQFF. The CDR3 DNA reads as TGTGCCAGCAGTGCTCTGGTCCTCTCCTACAATGAGCAGTTCTTC.

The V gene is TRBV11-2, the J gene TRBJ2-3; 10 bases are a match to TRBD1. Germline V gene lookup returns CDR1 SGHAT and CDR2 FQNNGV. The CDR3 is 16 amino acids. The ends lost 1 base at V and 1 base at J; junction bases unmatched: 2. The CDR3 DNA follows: TGTGCCAGCAGCTTAGTAGGGACAGGGGGCACAGATACGCAGTATTTT. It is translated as CASSLVGTGGTDTQYF.

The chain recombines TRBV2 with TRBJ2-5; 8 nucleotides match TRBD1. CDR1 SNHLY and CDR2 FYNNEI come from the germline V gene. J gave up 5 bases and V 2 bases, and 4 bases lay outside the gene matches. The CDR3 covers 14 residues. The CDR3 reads CASSEQGAWETQYF. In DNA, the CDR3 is TGTGCCAGCAGTGAACAGGGGGCATGGGAGACCCAGTACTTC.

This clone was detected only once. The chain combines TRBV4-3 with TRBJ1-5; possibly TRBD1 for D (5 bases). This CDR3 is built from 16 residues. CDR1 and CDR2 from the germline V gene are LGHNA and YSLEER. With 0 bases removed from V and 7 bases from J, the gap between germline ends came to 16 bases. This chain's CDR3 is CASSQESGQGGQPQHF. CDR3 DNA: TGCGCCAGCAGCCAAGAGTCCGGGCAGGGAGGACAGCCCCAGCATTTT.

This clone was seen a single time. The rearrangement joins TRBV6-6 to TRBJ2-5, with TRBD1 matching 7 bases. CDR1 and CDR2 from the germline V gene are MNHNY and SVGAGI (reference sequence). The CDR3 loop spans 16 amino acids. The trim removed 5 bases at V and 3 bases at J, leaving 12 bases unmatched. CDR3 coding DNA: TGTGCCAGCAGTAAACAATCAGGGGGATTGAAAGAGACCCAGTACTTC. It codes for CASSKQSGGLKETQYF.

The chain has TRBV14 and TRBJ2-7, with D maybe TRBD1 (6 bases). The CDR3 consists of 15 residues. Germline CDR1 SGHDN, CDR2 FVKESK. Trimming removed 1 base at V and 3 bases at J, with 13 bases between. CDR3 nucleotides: TGTGCCAGCAGCCAAGCCCAAGCAGGGGTCTACGAGCAGTACTTC. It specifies CASSQAQAGVYEQYF.

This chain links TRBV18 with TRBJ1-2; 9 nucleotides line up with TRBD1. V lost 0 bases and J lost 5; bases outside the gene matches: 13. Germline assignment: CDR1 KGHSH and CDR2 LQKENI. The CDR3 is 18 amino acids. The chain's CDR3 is CASSPPGTGSSKSYGYTF. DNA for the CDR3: TGTGCCAGCTCACCACCCGGGACAGGGTCGTCAAAGTCATATGGCTACACCTTC. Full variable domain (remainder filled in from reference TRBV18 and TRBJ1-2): NAGVMQNPRHLVRRRGQEARLRCSPMKGHSHVYWYRQLPEEGLKFMVYLQKENIIDESGMPKERFSAEFPKEGPSILRIQQVVRGDSAAYFCASSPPGTGSSKSYGYTFGSGTRLTVV.

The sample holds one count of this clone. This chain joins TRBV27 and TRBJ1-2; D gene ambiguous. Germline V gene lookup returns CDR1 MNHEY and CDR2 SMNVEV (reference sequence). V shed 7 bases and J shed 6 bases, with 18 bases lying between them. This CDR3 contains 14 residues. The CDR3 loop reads CASTKAGFRDGYTF. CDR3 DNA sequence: TGTGCCAGCACCAAGGCGGGGTTTAGGGATGGCTACACCTTC.

CDR3: CASSLGSETQYF. In nucleotides, the CDR3 is TGTGCCAGCAGCTTAGGATCAGAGACCCAGTACTTC. V and J are TRBV11-3 and TRBJ2-5; D gene unclear. CDR3 size: 12 residues. Looked up from germline, CDR1 is SGHNT and CDR2 is YENEEA. Deletions cut 1 base from V and 4 bases from J, with 4 bases between. Filled out from reference TRBV11-3 and TRBJ2-5, the complete variable domain reads EAGVVQSPRYKIIEKKQPVAFWCNPISGHNTLYWYLQNLGQGPELLIRYENEEAVDDSQLPKDRFSAERLKGVDSTLKIQPAELGDSAVYLCASSLGSETQYFGPGTRLLVL.

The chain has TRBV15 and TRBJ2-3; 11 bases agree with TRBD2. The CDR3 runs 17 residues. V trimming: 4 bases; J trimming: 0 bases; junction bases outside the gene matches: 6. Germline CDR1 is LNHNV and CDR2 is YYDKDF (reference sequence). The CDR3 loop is CATSTRASGGSTDTQYF. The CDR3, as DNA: TGTGCCACCAGCACTCGGGCTAGCGGGGGGAGCACAGATACGCAGTATTTT.

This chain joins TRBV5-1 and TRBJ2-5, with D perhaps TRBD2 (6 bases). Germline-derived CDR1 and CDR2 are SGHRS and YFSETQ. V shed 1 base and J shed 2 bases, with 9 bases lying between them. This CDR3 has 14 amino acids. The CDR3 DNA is TGCGCCAGCAGCTTGCCCGGGACTCAAGAGACCCAGTACTTC. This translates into CASSLPGTQETQYF.

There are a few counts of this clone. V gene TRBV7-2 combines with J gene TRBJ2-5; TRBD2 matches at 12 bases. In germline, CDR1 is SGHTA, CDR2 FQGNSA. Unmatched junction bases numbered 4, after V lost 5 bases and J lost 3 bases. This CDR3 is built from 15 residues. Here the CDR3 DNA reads TGTGCCAGCAGCAAACGACTAGCGGGAGAAGAGACCCAGTACTTC. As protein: CASSKRLAGEETQYF.

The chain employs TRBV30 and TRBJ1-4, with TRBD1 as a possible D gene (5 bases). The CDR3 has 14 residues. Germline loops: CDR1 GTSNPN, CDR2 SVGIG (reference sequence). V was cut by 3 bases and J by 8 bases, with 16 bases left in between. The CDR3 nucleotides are TGTGCCTGGAGCTACAGGCGGGGTGGAGAAAAACTGTTTTTT. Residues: CAWSYRRGGEKLFF.

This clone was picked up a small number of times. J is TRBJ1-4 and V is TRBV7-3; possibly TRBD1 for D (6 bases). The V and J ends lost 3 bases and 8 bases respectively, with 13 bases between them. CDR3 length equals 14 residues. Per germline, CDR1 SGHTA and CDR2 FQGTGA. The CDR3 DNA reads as TGTGCCAGCAGCTTCCGACAGGCGGGGGAAAAACTGTTTTTT. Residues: CASSFRQAGEKLFF.

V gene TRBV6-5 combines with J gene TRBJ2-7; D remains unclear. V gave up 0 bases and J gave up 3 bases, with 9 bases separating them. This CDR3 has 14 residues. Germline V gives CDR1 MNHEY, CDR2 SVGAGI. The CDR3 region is CASSYSSNGYEQYF. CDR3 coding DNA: TGTGCCAGCAGTTACTCGAGTAACGGCTACGAGCAGTACTTC.

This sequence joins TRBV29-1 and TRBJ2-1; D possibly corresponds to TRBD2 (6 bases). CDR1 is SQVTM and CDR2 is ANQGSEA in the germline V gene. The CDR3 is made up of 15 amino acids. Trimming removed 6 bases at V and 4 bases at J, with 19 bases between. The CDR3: CSVGPGSGTYNEQFF. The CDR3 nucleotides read TGCAGCGTCGGTCCAGGTAGCGGAACTTACAATGAGCAGTTCTTC.

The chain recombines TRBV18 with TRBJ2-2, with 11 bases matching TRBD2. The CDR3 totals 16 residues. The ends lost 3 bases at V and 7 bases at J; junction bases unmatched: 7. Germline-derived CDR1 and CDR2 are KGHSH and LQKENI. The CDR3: CASSPLTSGTGGELFF. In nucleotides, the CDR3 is TGTGCCAGCTCACCCCTGACTAGCGGGACCGGCGGGGAGCTGTTTTTT.

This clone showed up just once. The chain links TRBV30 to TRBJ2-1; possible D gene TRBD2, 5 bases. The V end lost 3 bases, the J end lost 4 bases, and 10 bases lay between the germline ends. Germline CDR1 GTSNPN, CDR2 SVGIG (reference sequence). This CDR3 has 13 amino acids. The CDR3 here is CAWRLEPYNEQFF. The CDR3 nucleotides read TGTGCCTGGAGACTAGAGCCATACAATGAGCAGTTCTTC. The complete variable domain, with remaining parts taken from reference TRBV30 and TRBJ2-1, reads SQTIHQWPATLVQPVGSPLSLECTVEGTSNPNLYWYRQAAGRGLQLLFYSVGIGQISSEVPQNLSASRPQDRQFILSSKKLLLSDSGFYLCAWRLEPYNEQFFGPGTRLTVL.

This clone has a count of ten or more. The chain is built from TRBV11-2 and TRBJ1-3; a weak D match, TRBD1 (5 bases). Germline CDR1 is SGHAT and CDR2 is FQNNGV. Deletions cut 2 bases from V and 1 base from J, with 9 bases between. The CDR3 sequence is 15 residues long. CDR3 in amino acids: CASSLSGLSGNTIYF. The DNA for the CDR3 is TGTGCCAGCAGCTTATCAGGGTTATCTGGAAACACCATATATTTT.

The CDR3: CASSLGWSGGELFF. CDR3 nucleotide sequence: TGTGCCAGCAGTTTAGGGTGGAGTGGCGGGGAGCTGTTTTTT. The chain is built from TRBV27 and TRBJ2-2, with D unclear. The CDR3 contains 14 residues. V was trimmed by 2 bases and J by 7 bases, leaving 11 bases between them. In germline, CDR1 is MNHEY, CDR2 SMNVEV (reference sequence).

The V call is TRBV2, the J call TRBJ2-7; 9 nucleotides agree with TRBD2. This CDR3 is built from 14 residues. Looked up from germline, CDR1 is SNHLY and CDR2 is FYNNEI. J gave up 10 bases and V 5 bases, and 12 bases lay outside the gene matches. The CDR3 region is CASSPVLAGLEQYF. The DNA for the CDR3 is TGTGCCAGCAGTCCGGTACTAGCGGGTCTGGAACAGTACTTC.

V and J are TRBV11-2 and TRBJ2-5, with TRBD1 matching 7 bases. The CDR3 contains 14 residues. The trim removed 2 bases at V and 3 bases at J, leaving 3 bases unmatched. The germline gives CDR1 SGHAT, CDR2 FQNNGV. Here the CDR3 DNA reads TGTGCCAGCAGCTTAAGGACAGGAAAAGAGACCCAGTACTTC. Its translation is CASSLRTGKETQYF.

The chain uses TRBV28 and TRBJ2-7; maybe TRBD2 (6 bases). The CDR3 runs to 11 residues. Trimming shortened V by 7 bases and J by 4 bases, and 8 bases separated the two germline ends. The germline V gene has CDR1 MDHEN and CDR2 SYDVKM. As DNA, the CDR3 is TGTGCCAGCAAGGCGGGGTACGAGCAGTACTTC. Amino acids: CASKAGYEQYF.

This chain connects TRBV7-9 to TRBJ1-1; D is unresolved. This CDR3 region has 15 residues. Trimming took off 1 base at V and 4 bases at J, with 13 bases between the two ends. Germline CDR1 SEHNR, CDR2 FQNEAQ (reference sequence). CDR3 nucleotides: TGTGCCAGCAGCTTAGAGTCCCCGGGTAGCACTGAAGCTTTCTTT. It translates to CASSLESPGSTEAFF. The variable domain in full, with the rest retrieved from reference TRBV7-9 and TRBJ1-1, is DTGVSQNPRHKITKRGQNVTFRCDPISEHNRLYWYRQTLGQGPEFLTYFQNEAQLEKSRLLSDRFSAERPKGSFSTLEIQRTEQGDSAMYLCASSLESPGSTEAFFGQGTRLTVV.